A selection of T cell receptor beta chains follows, all from one sample in a study of T-cell reconstitution after alpha-beta-depleted transplantation in children. TCRdb independently ran MiXCR on the PCR reads; one entry per CDR3 protein. Among 500,000 to 600,000 distinct CDR3 sequences listed, about 31% were seen once. The sequencing used PBMCs from the stem cell graft donor, collected from the stem cell graft. These receptors originate from a human donor who donated a stem cell graft to a child with aplastic anemia. CDR3s include the opening cysteine and the closing phenylalanine or tryptophan. A D gene is named only where the DNA matches it firmly. Clone size is stated in some rows and not others, as once, few, many or a class when expanded.

clone_size	v_call	j_call	d_call	cdr3_nt	cdr3_aa
few	TRBV29-1	TRBJ2-7	TRBD1	TGCAGCGCCTGGACAGGGGAGGACTACGAGCAGTACTTC	CSAWTGEDYEQYF
few	TRBV6-2/TRBV6-3	TRBJ1-5	TRBD1	TGTGCCAGCAGTACCTACAGGGGGCCTCAGCCCCAGCATTTT	CASSTYRGPQPQHF
NA	TRBV12-3/TRBV12-4	TRBJ2-1	TRBD2	TGTGCCAGCACCGGACTAGCGGGAGTTTATTCCGGTGAGCAGTTCTTC	CASTGLAGVYSGEQFF
NA	TRBV15	TRBJ2-2	NA	TGTGCCACCAGCAGAGGGGTGGGTCGCGGCACCGGGGAGCTGTTTTTT	CATSRGVGRGTGELFF
few	TRBV29-1	TRBJ2-5	NA	TGCAGCGTTGAAATGGCGGGTCGAGGGGAGACCCAGTACTTC	CSVEMAGRGETQYF
NA	TRBV9	TRBJ1-2	NA	TGTGCCAGCAGCCCCAACCTACAGGGCATCTATGGGTACACCTTC	CASSPNLQGIYGYTF
few	TRBV6-1	TRBJ1-5	NA	TGTGCCAGCAGTGGGAAGGGGACGGAACGAGAGCCCCAGCATTTT	CASSGKGTEREPQHF
NA	TRBV20-1	TRBJ2-2	TRBD2	TGCAGTGCTAGAGGGACTAGCGAGAACACCGGGGAGCTGTTTTTT	CSARGTSENTGELFF
NA	TRBV9	TRBJ1-3	NA	TGTGCCAGCAGCTTAAGTGCCGGGGGCTCTGGAAACACCATATATTTT	CASSLSAGGSGNTIYF
NA	TRBV2	TRBJ1-2	NA	TGTGCCAGCGGGGCTCAGGGGAACTATGGCTACACCTTC	CASGAQGNYGYTF
few	TRBV20-1	TRBJ2-7	TRBD2	TGCAGTGCTAGATGGCTAGCGGAGGCATACGAGCAGTACTTC	CSARWLAEAYEQYF
NA	TRBV5-5	TRBJ2-1	TRBD2	TGTGCCAGCAGCTTGGCCGGGCTAGCGGGAAGAAATGAGCAGTTCTTC	CASSLAGLAGRNEQFF
NA	TRBV12-3/TRBV12-4	TRBJ1-2	NA	TGTGCCAGCAGCTCCGGACAGACGTTAGCTAACTATGGCTACACCTTC	CASSSGQTLANYGYTF
NA	TRBV12-3/TRBV12-4	TRBJ1-2	TRBD1	TGTGCCAGCAGTCACCCTTCTCCCGGGACAGGGAATGGCTACACCTTC	CASSHPSPGTGNGYTF
few	TRBV10-2	TRBJ1-2	NA	TGCGCCAGCAGTGAGACCCAAACAAATGGCTACACCTTC	CASSETQTNGYTF
few	TRBV20-1	TRBJ2-1	NA	TGCAGTGCTAGAGATGAAAACTATCCCTACAATGAGCAGTTCTTC	CSARDENYPYNEQFF
few	TRBV20-1	TRBJ2-3	TRBD2	TGCAGTGCTAGAGTTTCGGGACTAGTAGTATCAGATACGCAGTATTTT	CSARVSGLVVSDTQYF
NA	TRBV20-1	TRBJ1-6	NA	TGCAGTGCTAGGGGTCGCGGGGAGGCAAACTCTTCACCCCTCCACTTT	CSARGRGEANSSPLHF
NA	TRBV20-1	TRBJ1-3	NA	TGCAGTGCTAGAGACCTTCGGGGGAGAGGTGGAAACACCATATATTTT	CSARDLRGRGGNTIYF
NA	TRBV5-1	TRBJ2-6	NA	TGCGCCAGCAGCTTGGACGGGCCCTCTGGGGCCAACGTCCTGACTTTC	CASSLDGPSGANVLTF
few	TRBV6-5	TRBJ2-7	NA	TGTGCCAGCAGTTACAGCCGGGGGAGCTACGAGCAGTACTTC	CASSYSRGSYEQYF
few	TRBV6-2/TRBV6-3	TRBJ1-1	NA	TGTGCCAGCACCTACGGGGGTGGGAACACTGAAGCTTTCTTT	CASTYGGGNTEAFF
NA	TRBV18	TRBJ1-6	NA	TGTGCCAGCTCCCGGGACGCCGATAATTCACCCCTCCACTTT	CASSRDADNSPLHF
many	TRBV5-6	TRBJ1-6	NA	TGTGCCAGCAGCTTGGGGAGGGGAGGATCACCCCTCCACTTT	CASSLGRGGSPLHF
NA	TRBV6-5	TRBJ1-6	NA	TGTGCCAGCAGTTACAGCGAAAGCTCCTATAATTCACCCCTCCACTTT	CASSYSESSYNSPLHF
many	TRBV5-6	TRBJ2-7	NA	TGTGCCAGCAGCTTAGACAGGTCCTACGAGCAGTACTTC	CASSLDRSYEQYF
few	TRBV7-6	TRBJ2-1	NA	TGTGCCAGCAGCTTAGAGGTCGTTAGCGTCTCCTACAATGAGCAGTTCTTC	CASSLEVVSVSYNEQFF
NA	TRBV12-3/TRBV12-4	TRBJ1-5	NA	TGTGCCAGCAGTCCGGACAGCCTTAGCAATCAGCCCCAGCATTTT	CASSPDSLSNQPQHF
few	TRBV5-5	TRBJ2-1	NA	TGTGCCAGCAGCTTTACTCGGTCCTACAATGAGCAGTTCTTC	CASSFTRSYNEQFF
many	TRBV20-1	TRBJ1-4	NA	TGCAGTGCTAGAGATGGGATTCGGGAAAAACTGTTTTTT	CSARDGIREKLFF
NA	TRBV10-3	TRBJ2-7	TRBD2	TGTGCCATCAGTGTGGGGGGGCTAGCGGGAGCCTACGAGCAGTACTTC	CAISVGGLAGAYEQYF
few	TRBV25-1	TRBJ1-1	TRBD1	TGTGCCAGCAGTGCTCCGCCGGGACAGGGGGTGACTGAAGCTTTCTTT	CASSAPPGQGVTEAFF
few	TRBV7-2	TRBJ2-1	TRBD2	TGTGCCAGCAGCTTAGGTTATGCGGGAGGGGCCAATGAGCAGTTCTTC	CASSLGYAGGANEQFF
NA	TRBV12-3/TRBV12-4	TRBJ2-1	TRBD2	TGTGCCAGCAGCTCCCCGGGAGCGGGAAGTATCACCTACAATGAGCAGTTCTTC	CASSSPGAGSITYNEQFF
few	TRBV30	TRBJ2-1	NA	TGTGCCTGGAGGTTCGTAACGGGAAGCTACAATGAGCAGTTCTTC	CAWRFVTGSYNEQFF
few	TRBV6-2/TRBV6-3	TRBJ1-1	TRBD1	TGTGCCAGCAGTTACGGGACAGCTGACACTGAAGCTTTCTTT	CASSYGTADTEAFF
NA	TRBV7-8	TRBJ2-7	NA	TGTGCCAGCAGCTTAAAGGGGTCTTGGCACGAGCAGTACTTC	CASSLKGSWHEQYF
once	TRBV19	TRBJ1-5	NA	TGTGCCAGTAGTAGTATGACAGACCATAGCAATCAGCCCCAGCATTTT	CASSSMTDHSNQPQHF
NA	TRBV20-1	TRBJ1-5	TRBD1	TGCAGTGCTAGAGATCTCGGGACAGGGAGTTATAGCAATCAGCCCCAGCATTTT	CSARDLGTGSYSNQPQHF
NA	TRBV7-6	TRBJ2-1	TRBD2	TGTGCCAGCAGCTTAATAATAGCGGGAGGGCACGATGAGCAGTTCTTC	CASSLIIAGGHDEQFF
NA	TRBV29-1	TRBJ2-5	NA	TGCAGCGTTGTGGGGGATTTAGGACAAGAGACCCAGTACTTC	CSVVGDLGQETQYF
many	TRBV6-5	TRBJ2-3	TRBD1	TGTGCCAGCAGTTACGGGACAGCACGCACAGATACGCAGTATTTT	CASSYGTARTDTQYF
NA	TRBV20-1	TRBJ2-2	NA	TGCAGTGCTAGAAAGACTAGAAACACCGGGGAGCTGTTTTTT	CSARKTRNTGELFF
NA	TRBV20-1	TRBJ2-7	NA	TGCAGTGCTAGAGATCCTTCGGGATATCACGAGCAGTACTTC	CSARDPSGYHEQYF
NA	TRBV4-3	TRBJ2-3	NA	TGCGCCAGCAGCCCGGGGGTGGCAGATACGCAGTATTTT	CASSPGVADTQYF
NA	TRBV9	TRBJ2-1	NA	TGTGCCAGCAGCGTAGGACTCATCAATGAGCAGTTCTTC	CASSVGLINEQFF
few	TRBV29-1	TRBJ1-5	NA	TGCAGCGTCCCGGGTTTAGGGGTCGGACAGCCCCAGCATTTT	CSVPGLGVGQPQHF
NA	TRBV12-3/TRBV12-4	TRBJ2-1	TRBD2	TGTGCCAGCAGTTTAGGACTAGCGGGAGGGGGGGTCAATGAGCAGTTCTTC	CASSLGLAGGGVNEQFF
NA	TRBV6-2/TRBV6-3	TRBJ2-5	NA	TGTGCCAGCAGTTCCCCTGGGCAGGGAGGAGAGACCCAGTACTTC	CASSSPGQGGETQYF
NA	TRBV7-9	TRBJ1-2	NA	TGTGCCAGCAGCTTAGATACCGTAACTATGGGCTACACCTTC	CASSLDTVTMGYTF
NA	TRBV5-1	TRBJ2-7	NA	TGCGCCAGCAGCCCCGTTGTGGGCAGGGACGAGCAGTACTTC	CASSPVVGRDEQYF
NA	TRBV20-1	TRBJ1-1	TRBD1	TGCAGTGCCAACAACATGGGACAGGGGACTGAAGCTTTCTTT	CSANNMGQGTEAFF